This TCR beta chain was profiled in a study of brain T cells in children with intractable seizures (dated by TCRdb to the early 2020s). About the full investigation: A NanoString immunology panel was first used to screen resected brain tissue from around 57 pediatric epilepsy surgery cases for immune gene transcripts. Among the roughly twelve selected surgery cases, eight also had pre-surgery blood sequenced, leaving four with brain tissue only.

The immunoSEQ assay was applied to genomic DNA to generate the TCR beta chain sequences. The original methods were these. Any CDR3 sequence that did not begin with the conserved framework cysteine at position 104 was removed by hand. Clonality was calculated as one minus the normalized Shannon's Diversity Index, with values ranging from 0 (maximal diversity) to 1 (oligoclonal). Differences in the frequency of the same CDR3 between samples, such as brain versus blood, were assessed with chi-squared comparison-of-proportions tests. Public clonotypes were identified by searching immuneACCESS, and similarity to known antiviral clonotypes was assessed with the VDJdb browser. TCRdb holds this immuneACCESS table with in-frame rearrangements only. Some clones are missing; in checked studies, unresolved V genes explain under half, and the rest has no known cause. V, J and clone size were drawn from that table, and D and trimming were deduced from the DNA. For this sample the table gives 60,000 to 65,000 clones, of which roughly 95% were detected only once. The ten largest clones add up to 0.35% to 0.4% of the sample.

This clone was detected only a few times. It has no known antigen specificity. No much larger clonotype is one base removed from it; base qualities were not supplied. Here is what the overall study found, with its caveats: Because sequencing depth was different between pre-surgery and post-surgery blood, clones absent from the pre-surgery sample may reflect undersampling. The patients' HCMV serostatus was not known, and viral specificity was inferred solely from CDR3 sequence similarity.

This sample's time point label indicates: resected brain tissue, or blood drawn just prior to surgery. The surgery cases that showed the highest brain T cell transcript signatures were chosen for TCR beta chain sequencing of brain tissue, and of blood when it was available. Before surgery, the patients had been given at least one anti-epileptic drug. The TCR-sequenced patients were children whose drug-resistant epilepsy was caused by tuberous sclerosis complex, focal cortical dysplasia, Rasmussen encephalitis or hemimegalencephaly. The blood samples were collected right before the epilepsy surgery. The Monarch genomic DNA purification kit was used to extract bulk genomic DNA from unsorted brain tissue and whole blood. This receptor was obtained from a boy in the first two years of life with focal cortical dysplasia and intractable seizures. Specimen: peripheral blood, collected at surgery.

The CDR3 loop reads CASSPPSGRTGELFF. The sequenced DNA: TGTGCCAGCAGCCCTCCTAGCGGGAGGACCGGGGAGCTGTTTTTT. The V and J genes are TRBV5-4 and TRBJ2-2, and TRBD2 aligns with 11 junction nucleotides. V is trimmed back by 4 bases and J by 5 bases, and the junction contains 4 bases that no gene match accounts for. Its CDR3 holds 15 amino acids, cysteine through phenylalanine. Only the CDR3 DNA stays, 45 bases, in frame from base 1. The germline V gene (reference sequence) specifies SGHNT as CDR1 and YYREEE as CDR2.